A selection of T cell receptor beta chains follows, all from one sample in a study of metastatic and nonmetastatic thyroid tumors. TCRdb re-clonotyped the PCR reads via MiXCR. The sample yields 50,000 to 65,000 clones, just over 4% seen once. The sample comprised blood. The receptors come from a female donor with papillary thyroid cancer or a benign thyroid nodule (not recorded which). Some clones in this sample may be carry-over from other donors' samples. CDR3s include the opening cysteine and the closing phenylalanine or tryptophan. The D gene is left open where the match is weak. Rows give clone size only sometimes, using once, few, many, or a class for an expanded clone.

D	J	V	size	DNA	CDR3
TRBD2	TRBJ2-3	TRBV12-3/TRBV12-4	many	TGTGCCAGCAGATTCCGTAGCGGGAATCGGGGCACAGATACGCAGTATTTT	CASRFRSGNRGTDTQYF
TRBD2	TRBJ2-7	TRBV11-2	many	TGTGCCAGCAGCTTACCGGGACTACAGACTTACGAGCAGTACTTC	CASSLPGLQTYEQYF
.	TRBJ2-3	TRBV6-9	few	TGCGCCAGCAGTGAGTCGCGGGCCCCGTCAGATACGCAGTATTTT	CASSESRAPSDTQYF
.	TRBJ2-5	TRBV11-3	many	TGTGCCAGCAGCTCCGGACAGTCCCAAGAGACCCAGTACTTC	CASSSGQSQETQYF
TRBD1	TRBJ1-4	TRBV5-1	many	TGCGCCAGCAGCTCCGGGACAGTAAATGAAAAACTGTTTTTT	CASSSGTVNEKLFF
.	TRBJ2-1	TRBV11-2	.	TGTGCCAGCAGCTCAACGGATGAGCAGTTCTTC	CASSSTDEQFF
.	TRBJ2-2	TRBV5-1	few	TGCGCCAGCAGCACTAGGGGTACCGGGGAGCTGTTTTTT	CASSTRGTGELFF
TRBD2	TRBJ2-7	TRBV6-1	many	TGTGCCAGCAGTAATAAAGCGGGAGTAGGGTACGAGCAGTACTTC	CASSNKAGVGYEQYF
TRBD2	TRBJ2-7	TRBV5-1	many	TGCGCCAGCAGCTTGGTGGCGGCCGGGGGGGAGCAGTACTTC	CASSLVAAGGEQYF
.	TRBJ1-6	TRBV6-1	many	TGTGCCAGCACACAAGGGAACTCCTATAATTCACCCCTCCACTTT	CASTQGNSYNSPLHF
TRBD2	TRBJ2-2	TRBV12-3/TRBV12-4	.	TGTGCCAGTTTTCGGGGGGGCACCGGGGAGCTGTTTTTT	CASFRGGTGELFF
TRBD1	TRBJ1-2	TRBV19	many	TGTGCCAGTAGTGCCCCGGGACAGACCACTAACTATGGCTACACCTTC	CASSAPGQTTNYGYTF
TRBD1	TRBJ1-1	TRBV20-1	many	TGCAGTGCTGACAGGGGGCGGGGGGGACTGAACACTGAAGCTTTCTTT	CSADRGRGGLNTEAFF